These T cell receptor beta chains were read from a single sample in a study of T cell responses to AZD1222 COVID-19 vaccine. Only in-frame clones appear in the TCRdb table, and some are missing; sequencing was by immunoSEQ multiplex PCR. The sample contains approximately 270,000 clones, about 94% of which appear only once. The sample consisted of peripheral blood, taken 28 days after the second AZD1222 dose. The receptor set was obtained from an adult who received the AZD1222 COVID-19 vaccine. Both conserved end residues are part of each CDR3. The order of the fields is D gene, J gene, V gene, CDR3 DNA, CDR3 protein. The D gene is left open where the match is weak.

. | TRBJ1-4 | TRBV18 | TGTGCCAGCTCACCACCGGGACTTAGCCGGGAAAAACTGTTTTTT | CASSPPGLSREKLFF
. | TRBJ2-3 | TRBV5-4 | TGTGCCAGCAGCTCGGAGGGAGGAGATACGCAGTATTTT | CASSSEGGDTQYF
. | TRBJ2-7 | TRBV19 | TGTGCCAGTAGTATAGCTGGGTTCTCCTACGAGCAGTACTTC | CASSIAGFSYEQYF
. | TRBJ1-2 | TRBV28 | TGTGCCAGCAGTTTTGGTCAGACGTATGGCTACACCTTC | CASSFGQTYGYTF
. | TRBJ1-4 | TRBV5-1 | TGCGCCAGCAGCTCCGGGGGGGCAGATGAAAAACTGTTTTTT | CASSSGGADEKLFF
. | TRBJ1-2 | TRBV29-1 | TGCAGCGTGTGGGGATATGGCTACACCTTC | CSVWGYGYTF
. | TRBJ1-5 | TRBV7-9 | TGTGCCAGCAGCTTCGGACCTGCGGCCCAGCATTTT | CASSFGPAAQHF
. | TRBJ1-6 | TRBV5-4 | TGTGCCAGCAGCTTGGAGTCCTCGGCGGTTAATTCACCCCTCCACTTT | CASSLESSAVNSPLHF
. | TRBJ1-1 | TRBV28 | TGTGCCAGCGCTCTCGGGATGAACACTGAAGCTTTCTTT | CASALGMNTEAFF
TRBD2 | TRBJ2-5 | TRBV29-1 | TGCAGCGTTTCAAAGCGGGGACAAGAGACCCAGTACTTC | CSVSKRGQETQYF
. | TRBJ1-6 | TRBV9 | TGTGCCAGCAGCGTAGGACAGGCCGTTAATTCACCCCTCCACTTT | CASSVGQAVNSPLHF